This is a list of T cell receptor beta chains from one sample in a study of T cell responses to AZD1222 COVID-19 vaccine. Clones were sequenced by immunoSEQ multiplex PCR, and TCRdb holds only the in-frame ones, with some missing. The sample lists around 150,000 clones; around 90% were seen once. Here the sequenced sample was peripheral blood, taken on day 0 of AZD1222 vaccination. These receptors all come from an adult in good health. The CDR3 runs from the conserved cysteine through the conserved F or W. The order of the fields is J gene, V gene, clone size, D gene, CDR3 DNA, CDR3 protein. D genes are given only for firm matches. Some rows mark clone size as missing; the rest say once, few, many or name a class of expanded clone.

TRBJ2-1,TRBV15,NA,TRBD2,TGTGCCACCAGCAGTGGGCTAGCGGAGAACAATGAGCAGTTCTTC,CATSSGLAENNEQFF
TRBJ1-3,TRBV5-1,NA,NA,TGCGCCAGCAGCTTGGTTCCGGGACGGACCTCTGGAAACACCATATATTTT,CASSLVPGRTSGNTIYF
TRBJ1-2,TRBV11-2,NA,TRBD1,TGTGCCAGCAGCTCCCAGCCCTTGACAGGGGCGGTAACTGAGGATGGCTACACCTTC,CASSSQPLTGAVTEDGYTF
TRBJ1-4,TRBV19,NA,NA,TGTGCCAGCAGACAGGCGGCAACTAATGAAAAACTGTTTTTT,CASRQAATNEKLFF
TRBJ1-5,TRBV10-3,NA,NA,TGTGCCATCAGTGAAAGTCGTGAGAATCAGCCCCAGCATTTT,CAISESRENQPQHF
TRBJ1-3,TRBV11-2,NA,TRBD1,TGTGCCAGCGCGACAGGGAACTCTGGAAACACCATATATTTT,CASATGNSGNTIYF
TRBJ2-7,TRBV12-3/TRBV12-4,NA,NA,TGTGCCAGCAGTCCCTTGGGAGAGTACGAGCAGTACTTC,CASSPLGEYEQYF
TRBJ1-2,TRBV9,NA,TRBD1,TGTGCCAGCAGCCCCGGGACAGAGAACTACACCTTC,CASSPGTENYTF
TRBJ2-3,TRBV2,NA,NA,TGTGCCAGCATATTAATTGGGGCAGATACGCAGTATTTT,CASILIGADTQYF
TRBJ1-6,TRBV28,few,NA,TGTGCCAGCAGTTTGGCCTTGCGGGTAAATTCACCCCTCCACTTT,CASSLALRVNSPLHF
TRBJ1-1,TRBV3-1/TRBV3-2,NA,TRBD1,TGTGCCAGCAGCCAAGGGGGACAGGGGGCTGAAGCTTTCTTT,CASSQGGQGAEAFF
TRBJ1-1,TRBV7-2,NA,NA,TGTGCCAGCAGCAGTCGGAACACTGAAGCTTTCTTT,CASSSRNTEAFF
TRBJ1-1,TRBV13,NA,TRBD1,TGTGCCAGCAGCTTCACAGGGGTGGGAGCTTTCTTT,CASSFTGVGAFF
TRBJ1-1,TRBV7-9,NA,NA,TGTGCCAGCAGCTCCAGGCTGAACACTGAAGCTTTCTTT,CASSSRLNTEAFF
TRBJ1-2,TRBV6-5,NA,TRBD1,TGTGCCAGCAGTTACGGCGACAGGGGGCGCGTTGGCTACACCTTC,CASSYGDRGRVGYTF
TRBJ2-4,TRBV29-1,NA,TRBD2,TGCAGCGTTGAAGATGGTGGGAGGGGAGCCAAAAACATTCAGTACTTC,CSVEDGGRGAKNIQYF
TRBJ2-7,TRBV27,NA,NA,TGTGCCAGCAGTGTGGGAGCACGCTACGAGCAGTACTTC,CASSVGARYEQYF
TRBJ2-7,TRBV20-1,NA,NA,TGCAGTGCTAGTGACCGAGGGGGTGGAGGGGACTACGAGCAGTACTTC,CSASDRGGGGDYEQYF
TRBJ1-5,TRBV18,NA,TRBD1,TGTGCCAGCTCACTACTTGACAGGGGTGAGAATCAGCCCCAGCATTTT,CASSLLDRGENQPQHF
TRBJ2-5,TRBV27,NA,NA,TGTGCCAGCAGTTTAGTTGGGGCCCGAGGGGCCCAGTACTTC,CASSLVGARGAQYF
TRBJ2-3,TRBV19,NA,NA,TGTGCCAGTACCGATCGAGTAGATACGCAGTATTTT,CASTDRVDTQYF
TRBJ2-2,TRBV29-1,NA,NA,TGCAGCGTTGTTGCCTGGGGGAACGGGGAGCTGTTTTTT,CSVVAWGNGELFF
TRBJ2-2,TRBV6-6,NA,NA,TGTGCCAGCAGTCCGGAGATGGTCACCGGGGAGCTGTTTTTT,CASSPEMVTGELFF
TRBJ2-1,TRBV6-1,NA,NA,TGTGCCAGCAGTGAACTTGGACACTTCAATGAGCAGTTCTTC,CASSELGHFNEQFF
TRBJ2-2,TRBV5-6,NA,NA,TGTGCCAGCAGCCGTGTGAGGGCAGGGTTGTACACCGGGGAGCTGTTTTTT,CASSRVRAGLYTGELFF
TRBJ2-2,TRBV5-1,NA,NA,TGCGCCAGCAGCTTGGTTCGTGCGTCAGAGAACACCGGGGAGCTGTTTTTT,CASSLVRASENTGELFF
TRBJ1-1,TRBV12-3/TRBV12-4,NA,NA,TGTGCCAGCGCCCCTGCGGGGGGCACTGAAGCTTTCTTT,CASAPAGGTEAFF
TRBJ1-5,TRBV7-2,NA,NA,TGTGCCAGCAGCCAGGCGGGGAGTCAGCCCCAGCATTTT,CASSQAGSQPQHF
TRBJ1-2,TRBV6-6,few,NA,TGTGCCAGCTTGCCCCGTCAGGGTATATACGGCTACACCTTC,CASLPRQGIYGYTF
TRBJ1-6,TRBV6-5,NA,NA,TGTGCCAGCACCGGACGGACCTTTAATTCACCCCTCCACTTT,CASTGRTFNSPLHF
TRBJ1-4,TRBV18,NA,NA,TGTGCCAGCTCACCATTCGAGGGTAATGAAAAACTGTTTTTT,CASSPFEGNEKLFF
TRBJ2-3,TRBV11-2,NA,NA,TGTGCCAGCAGCTTAATACAAGCGGAATACACAGATACGCAGTATTTT,CASSLIQAEYTDTQYF
TRBJ2-1,TRBV11-3,NA,NA,TGTGCCAGCAGCTCGAGGAGTGAGCAGTTCTTC,CASSSRSEQFF
TRBJ2-7,TRBV4-1,NA,NA,TGCGCCAGCAGCCAAGACTGGACTAAGAACTACGAGCAGTACTTC,CASSQDWTKNYEQYF
TRBJ2-7,TRBV4-1,NA,TRBD2,TGCGCCAGCAGCCAAACCGCCGGGACTAGGTCCTACGAGCAGTACTTC,CASSQTAGTRSYEQYF
TRBJ2-1,TRBV10-1,NA,NA,TGCGCCAGCAGTGAGTCGGTCTTTATGTTGGGGAGTGAGCAGTTCTTC,CASSESVFMLGSEQFF
TRBJ2-1,TRBV19,NA,NA,TGTGCCAGTAGTGCAGGGGACGGGAGCTCCTACAATGAGCAGTTCTTC,CASSAGDGSSYNEQFF
TRBJ2-1,TRBV15,NA,TRBD1,TGTGCCACCAGCAGAAATCAGGGACAGTCGTACAATGAGCAGTTCTTC,CATSRNQGQSYNEQFF
TRBJ1-5,TRBV27,once,NA,TGTGCCAGCAGTACCACCCGGGAGCAGCCCCAGCATTTT,CASSTTREQPQHF
TRBJ1-1,TRBV2,many,NA,TGTGCCAGCAGGCAGTTAAACGGAGGTACTGAAGCTTTCTTT,CASRQLNGGTEAFF
TRBJ1-3,TRBV28,NA,NA,TGTGCCAGCAGTTTACCGGGGGGGGCGCGGGGAAACACCATATATTTT,CASSLPGGARGNTIYF
TRBJ1-1,TRBV18,NA,TRBD1,TGTGCCAGCTCATCAGGACAGGGGAACACTGAAGCTTTCTTT,CASSSGQGNTEAFF
TRBJ1-2,TRBV4-1,NA,NA,TGCGCCAGCAGCTCTAGCCACTATGGCTACACCTTC,CASSSSHYGYTF
TRBJ1-4,TRBV4-1,once,TRBD1,TGCGCCAGCAGCCAAATAACAGGGGGCCTAGGAAAACTGTTTTTT,CASSQITGGLGKLFF
TRBJ1-2,TRBV5-4,NA,NA,TGTGCCAGCGGATTCCTCTATGGGGGTGGGGGCTACACCTTC,CASGFLYGGGGYTF
TRBJ1-1,TRBV6-5,NA,NA,TGTGCCAGCAGCCTGGGACAGAACACTGAAGCTTTCTTT,CASSLGQNTEAFF
TRBJ2-3,TRBV27,once,NA,TGTGCCAGCAGTCGACCAGCGGCTAGCACAGATACGCAGTATTTT,CASSRPAASTDTQYF
TRBJ1-4,TRBV5-5,NA,TRBD1,TGTGCCAGCAGCTGGGGACAGGGTGTTGAAAAACTGTTTTTT,CASSWGQGVEKLFF
TRBJ1-1,TRBV29-1,NA,NA,TGCAGCGTTAGGGGTAGTTGGGGACGTGAAGCTTTCTTT,CSVRGSWGREAFF
TRBJ1-3,TRBV7-9,NA,TRBD1,TGTGCCAGCAGCTTAGGAGTGGGGACAGGGAGTGGAAACACCATATATTTT,CASSLGVGTGSGNTIYF
TRBJ1-4,TRBV2,NA,TRBD1,TGTGCCAGCAGTGTTGGGACAGGAAATGAAAAACTGTTTTTT,CASSVGTGNEKLFF
TRBJ1-1,TRBV12-3/TRBV12-4,NA,NA,TGTGCCAGCAGTCCCCTGGTTAACACTGAAGCTTTCTTT,CASSPLVNTEAFF
TRBJ1-6,TRBV7-9,NA,NA,TGTGCCAGCAGCCCCCCTGGGAGGAGGGATAATTCACCCCTCCACTTT,CASSPPGRRDNSPLHF
TRBJ1-1,TRBV7-9,once,NA,TGTGCCAGCAGCCCGCGGTCCTCTCTGGGGACTGAAGCTTTCTTT,CASSPRSSLGTEAFF
TRBJ1-2,TRBV28,few,TRBD1,TGTGCCAGCAGCGGCCAAGAGACAGGGCCCGGCGGCTACACCTTC,CASSGQETGPGGYTF